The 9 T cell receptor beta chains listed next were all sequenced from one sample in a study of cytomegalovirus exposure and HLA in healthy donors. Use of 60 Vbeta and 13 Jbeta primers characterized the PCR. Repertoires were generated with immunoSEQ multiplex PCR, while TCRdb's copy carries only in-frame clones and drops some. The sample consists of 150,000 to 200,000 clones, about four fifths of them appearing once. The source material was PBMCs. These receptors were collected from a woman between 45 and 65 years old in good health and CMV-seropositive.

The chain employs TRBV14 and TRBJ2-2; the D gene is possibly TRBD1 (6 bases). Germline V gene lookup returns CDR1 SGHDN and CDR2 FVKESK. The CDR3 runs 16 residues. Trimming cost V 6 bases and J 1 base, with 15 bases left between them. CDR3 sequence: CASSPSGQLNTGELFF. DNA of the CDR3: TGTGCCAGCAGTCCAAGCGGACAGCTGAACACCGGGGAGCTGTTTTTT.

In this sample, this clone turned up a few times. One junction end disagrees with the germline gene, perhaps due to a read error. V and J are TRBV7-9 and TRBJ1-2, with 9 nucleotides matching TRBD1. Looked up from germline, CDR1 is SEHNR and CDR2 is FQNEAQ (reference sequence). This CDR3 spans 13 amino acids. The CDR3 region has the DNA TGTTCCAGCAGCACAGGGGGCTTCTATGGCTACACCTTC. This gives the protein CSSSTGGFYGYTF.

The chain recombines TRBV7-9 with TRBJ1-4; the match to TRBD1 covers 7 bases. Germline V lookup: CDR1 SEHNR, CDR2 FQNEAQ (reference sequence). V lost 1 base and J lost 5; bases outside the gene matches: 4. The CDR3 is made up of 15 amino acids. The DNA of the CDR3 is TGTGCCAGCAGCTTAGGACAGGGTGGGAATGAAAAACTGTTTTTT. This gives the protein CASSLGQGGNEKLFF.

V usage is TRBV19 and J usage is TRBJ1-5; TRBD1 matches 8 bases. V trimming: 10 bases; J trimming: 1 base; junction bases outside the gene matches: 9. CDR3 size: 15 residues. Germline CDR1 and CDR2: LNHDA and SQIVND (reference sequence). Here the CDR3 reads CATLPDRGSNQPQHF. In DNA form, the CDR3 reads TGTGCCACCCTCCCCGACAGGGGCAGCAATCAGCCCCAGCATTTT.

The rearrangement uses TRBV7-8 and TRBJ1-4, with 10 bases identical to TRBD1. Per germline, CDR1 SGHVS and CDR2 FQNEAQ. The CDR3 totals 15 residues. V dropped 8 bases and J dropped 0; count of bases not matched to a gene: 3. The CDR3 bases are TGTGCCAGCGGACAGGGGGTTGCAACTAATGAAAAACTGTTTTTT. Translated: CASGQGVATNEKLFF.

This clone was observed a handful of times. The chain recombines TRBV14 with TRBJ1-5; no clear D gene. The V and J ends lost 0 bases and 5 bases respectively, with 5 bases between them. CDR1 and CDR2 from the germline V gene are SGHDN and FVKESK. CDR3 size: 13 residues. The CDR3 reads CASSQDLYQPQHF. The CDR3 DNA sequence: TGTGCCAGCAGCCAAGATCTCTATCAGCCCCAGCATTTT.

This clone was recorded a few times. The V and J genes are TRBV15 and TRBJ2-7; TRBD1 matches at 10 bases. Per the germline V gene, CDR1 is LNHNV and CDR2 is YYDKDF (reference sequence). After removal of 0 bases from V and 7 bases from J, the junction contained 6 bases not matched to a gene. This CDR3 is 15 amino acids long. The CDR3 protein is CATSRDAGQGREQYF. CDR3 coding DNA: TGTGCCACCAGCAGAGATGCGGGACAGGGGAGGGAGCAGTACTTC.

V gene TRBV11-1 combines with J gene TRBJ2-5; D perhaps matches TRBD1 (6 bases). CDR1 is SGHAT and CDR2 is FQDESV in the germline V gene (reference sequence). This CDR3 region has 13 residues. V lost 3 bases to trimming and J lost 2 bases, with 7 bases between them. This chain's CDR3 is CASSFGQQETQYF. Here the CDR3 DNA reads TGTGCCAGCAGCTTCGGACAGCAAGAGACCCAGTACTTC.

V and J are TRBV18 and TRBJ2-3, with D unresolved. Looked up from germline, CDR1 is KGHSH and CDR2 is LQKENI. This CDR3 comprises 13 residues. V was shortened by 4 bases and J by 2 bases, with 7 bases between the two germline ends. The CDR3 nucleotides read TGTGCCAGCTCACTGTTCTCCACAGATACGCAGTATTTT. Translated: CASSLFSTDTQYF.